The 16 T cell receptor beta chains below come from one sample, sequenced in a study of cytomegalovirus exposure and HLA in healthy donors. PCR employed 60 Vbeta and 13 Jbeta primers. TCRdb keeps only in-frame clones here, not all; method: immunoSEQ multiplex PCR. The sample has some 90,000 clones, around 70% seen once. The sample was PBMCs. The receptor source for this set is a man aged 45-65 years in good health and CMV-seronegative.

The V call is TRBV28, the J call TRBJ1-2; the D gene is possibly TRBD1 (6 bases). The CDR3 covers 14 residues. CDR1 MDHEN and CDR2 SYDVKM come from the germline V gene. V shed 10 bases and J shed 7 bases, with 22 bases lying between them. The CDR3 DNA sequence: TGTGCCATCTCGACGGGGGGGGCGCGAGGTGGCTACACCTTC. Amino acids: CAISTGGARGGYTF.

The V call is TRBV2, the J call TRBJ2-5; D is possibly TRBD1 (6 bases). The J call is uncertain, as TRBJ2-7 better fits the DNA end. In germline, CDR1 is SNHLY, CDR2 FYNNEI. This CDR3 spans 15 amino acids. Here the CDR3 DNA reads TGTGCCAGCACCGGTTCCTCGGGACACAAGTACGAGCAGTACTTC. Translation gives CASTGSSGHKYEQYF.

This clone was counted a few times. Other nucleotide sequences from this sample produce the same CDR3. The chain employs TRBV5-4 and TRBJ2-1, with TRBD2 matching 13 bases. Germline values: CDR1 SGHNT, CDR2 YYREEE (reference sequence). The CDR3 has 15 amino acids. V lost 3 bases, J lost 5 bases, and 2 bases stayed unmatched. This CDR3 reads CASSSTSGGNNEQFF. In DNA, the CDR3 is TGTGCCAGCAGCTCGACTAGCGGGGGGAACAATGAGCAGTTCTTC.

The rearrangement uses TRBV6-4 and TRBJ2-1; the D gene is possibly TRBD1 (5 bases). The CDR3 has 12 residues. From germline, CDR1 is MRHNA and CDR2 SNTAGT. Trimming stripped 0 bases from V and 10 bases from J, with 7 bases between. CDR3 sequence reads: CASSDSGAEQFF. For the CDR3, the DNA is TGTGCCAGCAGTGACTCTGGGGCGGAGCAGTTCTTC.

The J gene is TRBJ2-3, the V gene TRBV11-2; 7 bases agree with TRBD1. The V and J ends lost 1 base and 3 bases, in that order; junction bases with no gene match: 7. The CDR3 sequence is 16 residues long. Germline-derived CDR1 and CDR2 are SGHAT and FQNNGV. CDR3 loop: CASSLGDRAVTDTQYF. The CDR3, as DNA: TGTGCCAGCAGCTTAGGTGACAGGGCGGTTACAGATACGCAGTATTTT.

The chain couples TRBV10-1 to TRBJ1-5; D unresolved. The V end was cut by 10 bases, the J end by 0 bases, with 19 bases between. Germline assignment: CDR1 WNHNN and CDR2 SYGVQD (reference sequence). The CDR3 has 16 amino acids. The CDR3 DNA follows: TGCGCCACCATCGTAGGGCGGGAGACTAGCAATCAGCCCCAGCATTTT. It codes for CATIVGRETSNQPQHF.

In this sample, this clone turned up a few times. This sequence joins TRBV5-1 and TRBJ1-1; TRBD1 might be the D (6 bases). Germline V CDR1 and CDR2: SGHRS, YFSETQ. Trimming shortened V by 0 bases and J by 3 bases, and 9 bases separated the two germline ends. The CDR3 extends over 14 amino acids. CDR3 in DNA: TGCGCCAGCAGCTTGGTAGGGGGGGACACTGAAGCTTTCTTT. It translates to CASSLVGGDTEAFF. Combining the CDR3 with reference TRBV5-1 and TRBJ1-1 gives the whole variable domain KAGVTQTPRYLIKTRGQQVTLSCSPISGHRSVSWYQQTPGQGLQFLFEYFSETQRNKGNFPGRFSGRQFSNSRSEMNVSTLELGDSALYLCASSLVGGDTEAFFGQGTRLTVV.

This clone was counted only a few times. This chain joins TRBV6-1 and TRBJ1-1, with a weak D call TRBD1 (5 bases). Per the germline V gene, CDR1 is MNHNS and CDR2 is SASEGT. Trimming shortened V by 10 bases and J by 1 base, and 13 bases separated the two germline ends. The CDR3 loop spans 13 amino acids. The CDR3 DNA follows: TGTGCCACCCGGACGGGGGAGAACACTGAAGCTTTCTTT. Its protein is CATRTGENTEAFF.

This clone was seen only a few times. The rearrangement links TRBV5-1 to TRBJ1-2, with 8 bases fitting TRBD1. The CDR3 extends over 15 amino acids. The V and J ends lost 4 bases and 4 bases, in that order; junction bases with no gene match: 9. The germline gives CDR1 SGHRS, CDR2 YFSETQ. In DNA, the CDR3 is TGCGCCAGCAGCAGCGGAGGACAGGGAGGCTATGGCTACACCTTC. Protein product: CASSSGGQGGYGYTF.

The CDR3 protein is CASSRTTGVAQETQYF. The DNA of the CDR3 is TGTGCCAGCAGCCGTACCACAGGGGTAGCCCAAGAGACCCAGTACTTC. The chain employs TRBV5-6 and TRBJ2-5; 7 nucleotides align to TRBD1. CDR3 length: 16 amino acids. Per the germline V gene, CDR1 is SGHDT and CDR2 is YYEEEE. Trimming took 4 bases from V and 1 from J; bases not matched to a gene: 10.

This clone came up a few times. The chain couples TRBV9 to TRBJ2-5; 8 bases agree with TRBD2. The V gene's germline CDR1 is SGDLS and CDR2 YYNGEE. Trimming removed 4 bases from V and 1 base from J; junction bases left unmatched: 9. CDR3 length: 16 residues. The CDR3 is CASSLGGGKGQETQYF. Here the CDR3 DNA reads TGTGCCAGCAGCTTGGGCGGGGGGAAGGGCCAAGAGACCCAGTACTTC.

This clone has a single count. The genes are TRBV4-1 and TRBJ2-7, with TRBD2 matching over 7 bases. J gave up 2 bases and V 1 base, and 5 bases lay outside the gene matches. Germline-derived CDR1 and CDR2 are MGHRA and YSYEKL. The CDR3 spans 15 residues. CDR3 region: CASSQAQRGTYEQYF. In DNA, the CDR3 is TGCGCCAGCAGCCAAGCCCAGCGGGGAACCTACGAGCAGTACTTC.

The chain employs TRBV7-6 and TRBJ2-7, with TRBD2 identical over 9 bases. The V segment lost 5 bases and the J segment 3 bases; nucleotides outside the gene matches: 11. Germline CDR1 SGHVS, CDR2 FNYEAQ. This CDR3 is 16 amino acids long. Written as DNA, the CDR3 is TGTGCCAGCAGCGCGTCCGGGACTAGCAGGGTCTACGAGCAGTACTTC. It encodes CASSASGTSRVYEQYF. Full variable domain (rest looked up from reference TRBV7-6 and TRBJ2-7): GAGVSQSPRYKVTKRGQDVALRCDPISGHVSLYWYRQALGQGPEFLTYFNYEAQQDKSGLPNDRFSAERPEGSISTLTIQRTEQRDSAMYRCASSASGTSRVYEQYFGPGTRLTVT.

The CDR3 region is CAWSRDRGESSNQPQHF. In nucleotides, the CDR3 is TGTGCCTGGAGTCGGGACAGGGGTGAGTCTAGCAATCAGCCCCAGCATTTT. The chain recombines TRBV30 with TRBJ1-5, with TRBD1 identical over 10 bases. Trimming removed 2 bases from V and 0 bases from J; junction bases left unmatched: 7. This CDR3 contains 17 residues. CDR1 and CDR2 from the germline V gene are GTSNPN and SVGIG (reference sequence). Using reference TRBV30 and TRBJ1-5 for the parts outside the CDR3, the full variable domain is SQTIHQWPATLVQPVGSPLSLECTVEGTSNPNLYWYRQAAGRGLQLLFYSVGIGQISSEVPQNLSASRPQDRQFILSSKKLLLSDSGFYLCAWSRDRGESSNQPQHFGDGTRLSIL.

On this clone itself: A junction end diverges from the germline sequence, so it may reflect a read error. CDR3 loop: CASSLQGSYNGQFF. The CDR3 coding sequence is TGTGCCAGCAGCTTGCAGGGTTCCTACAATGGGCAGTTCTTC. The chain combines TRBV5-6 with TRBJ2-1; D may be TRBD1 (5 bases). Germline-derived CDR1 and CDR2 are SGHDT and YYEEEE. The CDR3 is 14 amino acids.

The rearrangement uses TRBV7-2 and TRBJ2-7, with TRBD1 matching over 8 bases. The J segment lost 7 bases and the V segment lost 4 bases, leaving 9 bases of the junction unmatched. The V gene's germline CDR1 is SGHTA and CDR2 FQGNSA. CDR3 size: 14 residues. The CDR3 is CASSSDRVLAEQYF. The DNA of the CDR3 is TGTGCCAGCAGCTCGGACAGGGTGCTGGCGGAGCAGTACTTC. The full variable domain, with the rest looked up from reference TRBV7-2 and TRBJ2-7, is GAGVSQSPSNKVTEKGKDVELRCDPISGHTALYWYRQSLGQGLEFLIYFQGNSAPDKSGLPSDRFSAERTGGSVSTLTIQRTQQEDSAVYLCASSSDRVLAEQYFGPGTRLTVT.